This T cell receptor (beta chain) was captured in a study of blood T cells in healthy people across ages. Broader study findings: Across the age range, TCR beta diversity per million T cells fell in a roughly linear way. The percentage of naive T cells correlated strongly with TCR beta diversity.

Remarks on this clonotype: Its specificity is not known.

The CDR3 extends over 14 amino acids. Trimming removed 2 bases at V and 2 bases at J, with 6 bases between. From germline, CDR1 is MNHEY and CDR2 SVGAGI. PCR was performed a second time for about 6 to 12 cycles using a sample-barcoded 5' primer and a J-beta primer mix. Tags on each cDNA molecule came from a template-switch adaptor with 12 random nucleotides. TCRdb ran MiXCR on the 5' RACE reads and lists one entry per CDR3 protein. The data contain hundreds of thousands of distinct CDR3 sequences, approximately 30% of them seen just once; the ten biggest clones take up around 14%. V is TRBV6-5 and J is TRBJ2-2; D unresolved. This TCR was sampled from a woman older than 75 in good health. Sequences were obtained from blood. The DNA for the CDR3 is TGTGCCAGCAGTTACCAGCCCAACACCGGGGAGCTGTTTTTT. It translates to CASSYQPNTGELFF.